Below are 2 T cell receptor beta chains sequenced from a single sample in a study of vaccination and CD4 T cells after COVID-19. The Oncomine TCR Beta short-read assay generated sequence data from the DNA of cultured CD4+ T cells. Each CDR3 protein is one row after TCRdb ran MiXCR on the PCR reads. The table includes 6,500 or so distinct CDR3 sequences, 50% to 60% detected once. Treatment denoted: approximately 9-day PBMC culture with coronavirus spike peptide pools or control peptides (ViraFEST assay). These CD4+ T cells came from an unexposed donor, sampled before the COVID-19 pandemic (2011-2018). The antigens for these receptors are not known. The specimen sequenced was CD4+ T cells from blood, cultured in vitro. The source is a human donor in good health.

The chain joins TRBV11-3 to TRBJ2-3; 7 bases are shared with TRBD2. CDR1 and CDR2 (germline): SGHNT, YENEEA. This CDR3 comprises 16 residues. The junction had 9 bases not matched to a gene; V was cut back by 1 base and J by 5 bases. DNA of the CDR3: TGTGCCAGCAGCTTAGGGGCGGGAGCCCTCCAAGATACGCAGTATTTT. This sequence encodes CASSLGAGALQDTQYF.

The gene calls are TRBV7-2 and TRBJ1-6, with D possibly TRBD1 on 6 matching bases. V gave up 1 base and J gave up 10 bases, with 17 bases separating them. The CDR3 spans 16 residues. CDR1 SGHTA and CDR2 FQGNSA come from the germline V gene. This chain's CDR3 is CASSLGRAGAKSPLHF. The CDR3 DNA follows: TGTGCCAGCAGCTTAGGTCGAGCAGGGGCGAAATCACCCCTCCACTTT.